A selection of T cell receptor beta chains follows, all from one sample in a study of radiotherapy plus CTLA-4 blockade in lung cancer. This table comes from immunoSEQ multiplex PCR, and its TCRdb copy is limited to in-frame clones, with some not included. The repertoire has 60,000 or so clones, about 80% of them found once; the top ten carry roughly 4%. This specimen consisted of peripheral blood, obtained from a patient treated with radiotherapy plus ipilimumab. The source of these receptors is a human donor with non-small cell lung cancer who had a partial response to radiotherapy plus ipilimumab. Both conserved end residues are trimmed from each CDR3.

TRBJ1-1,TRBV7-6,ASSLTRGLTEAF
TRBJ2-3,TRBV5-4,ASRPGQLTDTQY
TRBJ1-5,TRBV19,ASSSPPGTGGFGQPQH
TRBJ2-3,TRBV6-6,ASRPTSGGTDTQY
TRBJ2-4,TRBV4-2,ASSQASASVAKNIQY
TRBJ1-5,TRBV28,ASRPPGQGHSNQPQH
TRBJ1-4,TRBV5-8,ASSLGQVGV
TRBJ2-3,TRBV9,ASSVVRAGGPTDTQY
TRBJ2-7,TRBV11-1,ASSITGGSYEQY
TRBJ2-2,TRBV5-4,ASSLTGGPGELF
TRBJ1-2,TRBV9,ASSPSIRTANYGYT
TRBJ2-3,TRBV11-2,ASSLDLGLNTQY
TRBJ2-2,TRBV6-6,ASSYLAGGTTGELF
TRBJ2-1,TRBV2,ASSEMASRNEQF
TRBJ1-1,TRBV14,ASSQAGRWAGTGSAMNTEAF
TRBJ1-5,TRBV19,ASSVAGTGDQPQH
TRBJ1-1,TRBV28,ASTQGLPGGIGF
TRBJ2-5,TRBV2,ASRGVRVHQETQY
TRBJ2-2,TRBV5-1,ASSFNRDRRTGELF
TRBJ1-2,TRBV12-5,ASGLPGTEYGYT